The sequence of this T cell receptor (beta chain) was determined in a study of blood T cell repertoires in COVID-19. TCRdb's table, derived via immunoSEQ multiplex PCR, lists solely in-frame clones and lacks some. The table includes around 220,000 clones, 85% to 95% detected once. The CDR3 length is 14 residues. Trimming left V 2 bases short and J 4 bases short, with 9 bases between. Germline assignment: CDR1 MNHEY and CDR2 SVGEGT. Across about two dozen US areas, participants ranged in age from roughly 18 to 95 years. Donors were grouped by their self-reported clinical history. The chain couples TRBV6-2 or TRBV6-3 to TRBJ1-5; no clear D. This TCR derives from a woman aged 18-29 years who had recovered from COVID-19. Sequencing was performed on PBMCs or T cells enriched from blood (not recorded which). The CDR3 here is CASSYVRANQPQHF. The DNA for the CDR3 is TGTGCCAGCAGTTACGTGAGGGCTAATCAGCCCCAGCATTTT.